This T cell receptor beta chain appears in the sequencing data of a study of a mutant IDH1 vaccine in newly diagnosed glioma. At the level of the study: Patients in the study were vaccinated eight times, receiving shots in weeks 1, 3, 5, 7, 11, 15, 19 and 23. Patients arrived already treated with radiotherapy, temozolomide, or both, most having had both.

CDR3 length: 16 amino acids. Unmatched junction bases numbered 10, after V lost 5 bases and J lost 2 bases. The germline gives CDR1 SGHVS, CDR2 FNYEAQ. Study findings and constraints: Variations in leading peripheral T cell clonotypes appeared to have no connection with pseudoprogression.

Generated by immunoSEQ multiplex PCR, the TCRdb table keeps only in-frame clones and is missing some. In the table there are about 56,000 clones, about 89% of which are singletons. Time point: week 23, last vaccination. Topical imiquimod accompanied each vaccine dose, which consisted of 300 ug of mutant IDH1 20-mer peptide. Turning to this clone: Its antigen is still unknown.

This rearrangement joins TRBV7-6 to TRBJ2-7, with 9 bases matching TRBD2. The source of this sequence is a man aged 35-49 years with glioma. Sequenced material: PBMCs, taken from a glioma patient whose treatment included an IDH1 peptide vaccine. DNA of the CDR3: TGTGCCAGCAGCCTTTCGACTAGCGGTTCTACCTACGAGCAGTACTTC. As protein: CASSLSTSGSTYEQYF. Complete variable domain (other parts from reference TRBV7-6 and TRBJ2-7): GAGVSQSPRYKVTKRGQDVALRCDPISGHVSLYWYRQALGQGPEFLTYFNYEAQQDKSGLPNDRFSAERPEGSISTLTIQRTEQRDSAMYRCASSLSTSGSTYEQYFGPGTRLTVT.